One and the same sample provided the 15 T cell receptor beta chains below, sequenced in a study of T cell responses to AZD1222 COVID-19 vaccine. Assay: immunoSEQ multiplex PCR; the TCRdb copy retains only in-frame clones and omits some. The table shows 90,000 to 150,000 clones, with roughly nine tenths occurring only once. Here the sequenced sample was peripheral blood, taken on day 0 of AZD1222 vaccination. All receptors derive from an adult in good health.

The J gene is TRBJ1-6, the V gene TRBV7-2; maybe TRBD1 (5 bases). The CDR3 is 15 amino acids. In germline, CDR1 is SGHTA, CDR2 FQGNSA. Trimming stripped 3 bases from V and 5 bases from J, with 11 bases between. The CDR3 loop reads CASSFFPGNNSPLHF. Written as DNA, the CDR3 is TGTGCCAGCAGCTTCTTCCCAGGGAATAATTCACCCCTCCACTTT.

The chain employs TRBV15 and TRBJ2-2; D not certain. The CDR3 sequence is 11 residues long. CDR1 and CDR2 from the germline V gene are LNHNV and YYDKDF (reference sequence). The V gene lost 4 bases and the J gene lost 6 bases, with 3 bases spanning the gap. DNA of the CDR3: TGTGCCACCAGCACGTCCGGGGAGCTGTTTTTT. Its translation is CATSTSGELFF.

The chain uses TRBV5-1 and TRBJ2-2, with no clear D. Trimming pared 6 bases from V and 4 bases from J, leaving 10 bases between. There are 13 residues in the CDR3. Germline values: CDR1 SGHRS, CDR2 YFSETQ. The CDR3 loop reads CASMALVTGELFF. CDR3 in DNA: TGCGCCAGCATGGCTCTGGTCACCGGGGAGCTGTTTTTT.

This rearrangement joins TRBV6-1 to TRBJ1-5, with D uncertain. The CDR3 loop spans 14 amino acids. V lost 3 bases and J 5 bases, leaving 11 bases between the germline ends. Germline loops: CDR1 MNHNS, CDR2 SASEGT. DNA of the CDR3: TGTGCCAGCAGTGACGAAACGGGGTATCAGCCCCAGCATTTT. It encodes CASSDETGYQPQHF.

This chain uses TRBV7-8 with TRBJ2-7, with D perhaps TRBD1 or TRBD2 (5 bases each). In germline, CDR1 is SGHVS, CDR2 FQNEAQ. With 2 bases removed from V and 7 bases from J, the gap between germline ends came to 9 bases. The CDR3 contains 12 residues. The CDR3: CASSLSGGEQYF. CDR3 nucleotide sequence: TGTGCCAGCAGCTTATCTGGGGGTGAGCAGTACTTC.

This clone appeared a few times. This chain connects TRBV2 to TRBJ2-1; TRBD1 aligns across 7 bases. The CDR3 is made up of 18 amino acids. J gave up 2 bases and V 5 bases, and 15 bases lay outside the gene matches. CDR1 SNHLY and CDR2 FYNNEI come from the germline V gene. This chain's CDR3 is CASSTGQLSLLTYNEQFF. The CDR3 nucleotides read TGTGCCAGCAGTACGGGACAGTTATCTCTTCTCACCTACAATGAGCAGTTCTTC. Full variable domain (missing parts from reference TRBV2 and TRBJ2-1): EPEVTQTPSHQVTQMGQEVILRCVPISNHLYFYWYRQILGQKVEFLVSFYNNEISEKSEIFDDQFSVERPDGSNFTLKIRSTKLEDSAMYFCASSTGQLSLLTYNEQFFGPGTRLTVL.

This chain connects TRBV24-1 to TRBJ2-7; 7 bases agree with TRBD1. The CDR3 has 14 residues. Germline V gene data show CDR1 as KGHDR and CDR2 as SFDVKD. J was trimmed by 5 bases and V by 3 bases; bases with no gene match: 6. CDR3 sequence (DNA): TGTGCCACCAGTGATACCCGACAGGGCCACGAGCAGTACTTC. Protein sequence: CATSDTRQGHEQYF.

The genes are TRBV11-2 and TRBJ2-7, with D perhaps TRBD2 (5 bases). The CDR3 contains 15 residues. The V gene lost 2 bases and the J gene lost 3 bases, with 14 bases spanning the gap. The germline V gene encodes CDR1 SGHAT and CDR2 FQNNGV. This CDR3 reads CASSLPPGMDYEQYF. CDR3 DNA: TGTGCCAGCAGCTTACCCCCGGGGATGGACTACGAGCAGTACTTC.

This chain connects TRBV21-1 to TRBJ1-6. TRBV21-1 is deemed a pseudogene. The CDR3 length is 13 residues. The chain's CDR3 is CASSTRDNSPLHF. CDR3 DNA: TGTGCCAGCAGCACCCGTGATAATTCACCCCTCCACTTT.

The genes are TRBV28 and TRBJ1-5; D not certain. V was clipped by 5 bases and J by 5 bases, with 10 bases between them. CDR3 length: 13 amino acids. Germline V gene sequence: CDR1 MDHEN, CDR2 SYDVKM. The CDR3 DNA follows: TGTGCCAGCAGTAACTACCCCCATCAGCCCCAGCATTTT. Residues: CASSNYPHQPQHF.

The chain couples TRBV7-8 to TRBJ1-5; D call uncertain. Germline V gives CDR1 SGHVS, CDR2 FQNEAQ. CDR3 length: 17 amino acids. V lost 5 bases to trimming and J lost 7 bases, with 24 bases between them. The CDR3 here is CASSALHQSTQKQPQHF. CDR3 nucleotide sequence: TGTGCCAGCAGCGCACTCCACCAATCGACCCAAAAACAGCCCCAGCATTTT.

V usage is TRBV28 and J usage is TRBJ1-4; 8 bases match TRBD1. The trim removed 10 bases at V and 7 bases at J, leaving 20 bases unmatched. Germline CDR1 is MDHEN and CDR2 is SYDVKM. The CDR3 covers 17 residues. CDR3 sequence reads: CATRSGQGRPRPEKLFF. CDR3 DNA: TGTGCCACGCGGTCTGGACAGGGTAGGCCCAGGCCTGAAAAACTGTTTTTT.

This chain links TRBV27 with TRBJ1-1; D may be TRBD1 (5 bases). CDR1 MNHEY and CDR2 SMNVEV come from the germline V gene (reference sequence). CDR3 size: 14 residues. V was pared by 1 base and J by 1 base, with 7 bases between. For the CDR3, the DNA is TGTGCCAGCAGTTTATTAGGGGCGAACACTGAAGCTTTCTTT. Its translation is CASSLLGANTEAFF.

On this clone itself: Compared with germline, one end of the junction differs, possibly owing to a read error. The chain employs TRBV7-9 and TRBJ2-1; weak D call: TRBD1 (7 bases). Per germline, CDR1 SEHNR and CDR2 FQNEAQ (reference sequence). CDR3 length equals 11 residues. CDR3 bases: TGTGCCAGCAGCGCCGGGACAGCGGGTGTCTTC. This translates into CASSAGTAGVF. The whole variable domain, filled in from reference TRBV7-9 and TRBJ2-1, reads DTGVSQNPRHKITKRGQNVTFRCDPISEHNRLYWYRQTLGQGPEFLTYFQNEAQLEKSRLLSDRFSAERPKGSFSTLEIQRTEQGDSAMYLCASSAGTAGVFGPGTRLTVL.

In this sample, this clone turned up once. The chain carries TRBV19 and TRBJ1-1, with 7 bases identical to TRBD1. Germline loops: CDR1 LNHDA, CDR2 SQIVND (reference sequence). J lost 5 bases, V lost 4 bases, and 7 bases had no gene match. The CDR3 loop spans 14 amino acids. As DNA, the CDR3 is TGTGCCAGTAGTAAGCAGGGGGTCGGAACTGAAGCTTTCTTT. It is translated as CASSKQGVGTEAFF.